Each of the 31 T cell receptor beta chains below was sequenced from the same sample in a study of cytomegalovirus exposure and HLA in healthy donors (dated by TCRdb to the late 2010s). Library creation used the immunoSEQ multiplex PCR assay. For the multiplex PCR, a mixture combining 60 forward primers for TCR Vbeta segments and 13 reverse primers for TCR Jbeta segments was used. This is the immuneACCESS table as TCRdb keeps it, with only in-frame sequences that have V and J called. A part of the clones is gone; compared with another copy, unresolved V genes explain less than half, and the rest is unexplained. Across this sample there are 180,000 or so clones, with 79% seen only once. 2% to 2.5% of the sample is held by the ten biggest clonotypes. The sequenced material came from PBMCs. These receptors all stem from a woman aged 45-60 years in good health and CMV-seronegative.

The genes are TRBV4-2 and TRBJ2-3, with 7 bases matching TRBD1. J was trimmed by 3 bases and V by 2 bases; bases with no gene match: 2. The V gene's germline CDR1 is LGHNA and CDR2 YNFKEQ. The CDR3 is 14 residues long. This CDR3 is CASSQRQGTDTQYF. The CDR3 region has the DNA TGTGCCAGCAGCCAACGACAGGGTACAGATACGCAGTATTTT.

J is TRBJ1-4 and V is TRBV5-5; 10 bases agree with TRBD1. The CDR3 runs to 17 residues. The V and J ends lost 3 bases and 1 base, in that order; junction bases with no gene match: 6. In germline, CDR1 is SGHKS, CDR2 YYEKEE (reference sequence). The CDR3 protein is CASSWGQGRVTNEKLFF. In nucleotides, the CDR3 is TGTGCCAGCAGCTGGGGACAGGGGAGAGTAACTAATGAAAAACTGTTTTTT.

This clone was seen a single time. The chain recombines TRBV7-2 with TRBJ2-5; the match to TRBD2 covers 7 bases. The CDR3 spans 14 residues. V lost 2 bases to trimming and J lost 7 bases; unmatched junction nucleotides: 7. Germline lookup yields CDR1 SGHTA and CDR2 FQGNSA. In DNA, the CDR3 is TGTGCCAGCAGCTTAAGGGACTATCCCCGGACCCAGTACTTC. It yields the protein CASSLRDYPRTQYF.

This clone came up a few times. The CDR3 protein is CASSVSGGGETQYF. CDR3 coding DNA: TGTGCCAGCAGCGTTAGCGGGGGAGGAGAGACCCAGTACTTC. The chain combines TRBV9 with TRBJ2-5; TRBD2 matches at 9 bases. This CDR3 region has 14 residues. CDR1 is SGDLS, CDR2 YYNGEE, per germline. The junction had 3 bases not matched to a gene; V was cut back by 2 bases and J by 4 bases.

V gene TRBV21-1 combines with J gene TRBJ2-7; no check of the table's D call, TRBD1, against the DNA was made. TRBV21-1 is labeled a pseudogene. The CDR3 sequence is 16 residues long. CDR3 sequence: CASSSTGTGGVWEQYF. As DNA, the CDR3 is TGTGCCAGCAGCTCCACAGGGACAGGGGGGGTTTGGGAGCAGTACTTC.

This clone appeared a few times. V is TRBV15 and J is TRBJ2-6; TRBD1 matches 7 bases. With 2 bases clipped from V and 2 bases from J, the junction kept 3 bases outside the gene matches. This CDR3 has 16 residues. Germline CDR1 and CDR2: LNHNV and YYDKDF (reference sequence). The CDR3 sequence: CATSRTTGAGANVLTF. The DNA for the CDR3 is TGTGCCACCAGCAGAACCACAGGGGCTGGGGCCAACGTCCTGACTTTC.

J is TRBJ2-5 and V is TRBV27, with 7 bases aligning to TRBD2. This CDR3 contains 13 residues. J gave up 4 bases and V 3 bases, and 2 bases lay outside the gene matches. Germline V lookup: CDR1 MNHEY, CDR2 SMNVEV (reference sequence). CDR3 in amino acids: CASSFGRGETQYF. The DNA of the CDR3 is TGTGCCAGCAGTTTTGGGAGGGGAGAGACCCAGTACTTC.

The chain links TRBV6-1 to TRBJ2-7, with 10 positions matching TRBD1. The CDR3 length is 15 residues. Germline CDR1 and CDR2: MNHNS and SASEGT. Germline trimming cut 3 bases from V and 3 bases from J; bases unmatched to any gene: 5. DNA of the CDR3: TGTGCCAGCAGTGACGCCGGGACAGGGGACTACGAGCAGTACTTC. It is translated as CASSDAGTGDYEQYF.

The chain carries TRBV6-1 and TRBJ1-5; the D is unclear. Trimming removed 3 bases at V and 0 bases at J, with 6 bases between. Germline CDR1 reads MNHNS; CDR2 reads SASEGT. This CDR3 region has 14 residues. The CDR3 DNA follows: TGTGCCAGCAGTGAGGGAGATAGCAATCAGCCCCAGCATTTT. Protein: CASSEGDSNQPQHF.

The chain has TRBV19 and TRBJ1-1; TRBD1 matches 7 bases. Germline V gene sequence: CDR1 LNHDA, CDR2 SQIVND (reference sequence). The CDR3 spans 14 residues. The junction had 5 bases not matched to a gene; V was cut back by 7 bases and J by 0 bases. The CDR3 reads CASKTGTVNTEAFF. In DNA, the CDR3 is TGTGCCAGTAAAACCGGGACAGTGAACACTGAAGCTTTCTTT.

This chain uses TRBV21-1 with TRBJ1-4; the table names TRBD1, a call not compared with the DNA. TRBV21-1 is assigned pseudogene status. The CDR3 has 15 residues. The CDR3 bases are TGTGCCAGCAGCAGGGAGAGCGACAGGGGAGAAAAACTGTTTTTT. As protein: CASSRESDRGEKLFF.

This chain links TRBV6-1 with TRBJ2-6, with D possibly matching TRBD1 (6 bases). There are 15 residues in the CDR3. V was cut by 6 bases and J by 1 base, with 10 bases left in between. The germline V gene encodes CDR1 MNHNS and CDR2 SASEGT. The CDR3 here is CASSYRVSGANVLTF. Written as DNA, the CDR3 is TGTGCCAGCAGCTACAGGGTTTCTGGGGCCAACGTCCTGACTTTC.

This chain uses TRBV19 with TRBJ2-3, with 11 bases matching TRBD2. CDR3 size: 17 residues. Germline V gene sequence: CDR1 LNHDA, CDR2 SQIVND (reference sequence). V trimming: 4 bases; J trimming: 6 bases; junction bases outside the gene matches: 12. As DNA, the CDR3 is TGTGCCAGTAGTAATCAACCGGGACTAGCGGTTACGGATACGCAGTATTTT. Translation: CASSNQPGLAVTDTQYF.

This clone was counted only a few times. This chain connects TRBV7-9 to TRBJ1-1, with a weak D call TRBD1 (6 bases). V was clipped by 2 bases and J by 6 bases, with 19 bases between them. This CDR3 has 16 residues. The germline gives CDR1 SEHNR, CDR2 FQNEAQ (reference sequence). Here the CDR3 reads CASSLWLAGEPPEAFF. CDR3 in DNA: TGTGCCAGCAGCTTATGGTTGGCAGGGGAACCTCCTGAAGCTTTCTTT.

This chain links TRBV18 with TRBJ1-1; D may be TRBD1 (6 bases). Trimming removed 6 bases at V and 2 bases at J, with 10 bases between. The CDR3 is made up of 13 amino acids. From germline, CDR1 is KGHSH and CDR2 LQKENI. The chain's CDR3 is CASSETGNTEAFF. CDR3 DNA: TGTGCCAGCTCCGAGACAGGCAACACTGAAGCTTTCTTT.

The genes are TRBV11-2 and TRBJ1-1; D is unclear. Germline CDR1 SGHAT, CDR2 FQNNGV. V gave up 1 base and J gave up 7 bases, with 7 bases separating them. The CDR3 runs to 12 residues. This CDR3 reads CASSLAGLEAFF. CDR3 DNA sequence: TGTGCCAGCAGCTTAGCCGGACTTGAAGCTTTCTTT.

The V and J genes are TRBV7-2 and TRBJ2-7; TRBD1 matches at 11 bases. The CDR3 totals 14 residues. Germline CDR1 is SGHTA and CDR2 is FQGNSA. The junction had 2 bases not matched to a gene; V was cut back by 6 bases and J by 1 base. DNA for the CDR3: TGTGCCAGCAGGGGGACAGGGGGATCCTACGAGCAGTACTTC. Its protein product is CASRGTGGSYEQYF.

The chain combines TRBV11-2 with TRBJ2-7; D not resolved. This CDR3 spans 13 amino acids. Germline-derived CDR1 and CDR2 are SGHAT and FQNNGV. Trimming left V 5 bases short and J 2 bases short, with 10 bases between. CDR3 nucleotide sequence: TGTGCCAGCAGCCCCCAGAACCCCTACGAGCAGTACTTC. It translates to CASSPQNPYEQYF.

J is TRBJ2-2 and V is TRBV2; D may be TRBD1 (5 bases). The CDR3 contains 15 residues. With 2 bases removed from V and 1 base from J, the gap between germline ends came to 8 bases. Germline V gene sequence: CDR1 SNHLY, CDR2 FYNNEI. The CDR3 DNA follows: TGTGCCAGCAGTGAACTGACAGTGAACACCGGGGAGCTGTTTTTT. Residues: CASSELTVNTGELFF. The variable domain in full, with the rest retrieved from reference TRBV2 and TRBJ2-2, is EPEVTQTPSHQVTQMGQEVILRCVPISNHLYFYWYRQILGQKVEFLVSFYNNEISEKSEIFDDQFSVERPDGSNFTLKIRSTKLEDSAMYFCASSELTVNTGELFFGEGSRLTVL.

The chain recombines TRBV4-3 with TRBJ1-2; 7 bases agree with TRBD1. Germline-derived CDR1 and CDR2 are LGHNA and YSLEER. The CDR3 is 16 residues long. The V segment lost 3 bases and the J segment 2 bases; nucleotides outside the gene matches: 9. CDR3 in DNA: TGCGCCAGCAGCCAGGCCTCAGCACAGGGGAACTATGGCTACACCTTC. It translates to CASSQASAQGNYGYTF.

This rearrangement joins TRBV14 to TRBJ2-1; 9 bases are shared with TRBD1. Germline CDR1 is SGHDN and CDR2 is FVKESK. J lost 10 bases, V lost 4 bases, and 2 bases had no gene match. The CDR3 totals 12 residues. The chain's CDR3 is CASSPGTGEQFF. In DNA, the CDR3 is TGTGCCAGCAGCCCCGGGACAGGGGAGCAGTTCTTC.

The gene calls are TRBV7-2 and TRBJ1-5; D is unclear. Trimming took 2 bases from V and 7 from J, leaving 12 bases between them. Germline assignment: CDR1 SGHTA and CDR2 FQGNSA. This CDR3 comprises 14 residues. DNA for the CDR3: TGTGCCAGCAGCTTACGGCAGGTTGGACAGCCCCAGCATTTT. It specifies CASSLRQVGQPQHF.

The chain employs TRBV28 and TRBJ2-3; 9 positions match TRBD2. CDR1 is MDHEN, CDR2 SYDVKM, per germline. This CDR3 is built from 15 residues. V lost 6 bases, J lost 2 bases, and 6 bases stayed unmatched. This CDR3 reads CASSWRGGLTDTQYF. CDR3 nucleotides: TGTGCCAGCAGCTGGCGGGGGGGCCTCACAGATACGCAGTATTTT.

The V call is TRBV28, the J call TRBJ1-4, with no clear D. CDR3 length: 15 amino acids. Trimming cost V 6 bases and J 0 bases, with 11 bases left between them. Looked up from germline, CDR1 is MDHEN and CDR2 is SYDVKM. Here the CDR3 DNA reads TGTGCCAGCAGCCCCGTCGCGGCAACTAATGAAAAACTGTTTTTT. Its protein is CASSPVAATNEKLFF.

V usage is TRBV19 and J usage is TRBJ1-1, with a tentative D call TRBD1 (5 bases). This CDR3 comprises 14 residues. Trimming took 5 bases from V and 1 from J, leaving 11 bases between them. The germline V gene encodes CDR1 LNHDA and CDR2 SQIVND (reference sequence). The CDR3, as DNA: TGTGCCAGTAGTCCCGGACAAAGGAACACTGAAGCTTTCTTT. The encoded protein is CASSPGQRNTEAFF.

V usage is TRBV10-3 and J usage is TRBJ1-6; 12 bases are a match to TRBD1. Germline V gene sequence: CDR1 ENHRY, CDR2 SYGVKD. V dropped 3 bases and J dropped 2; count of bases not matched to a gene: 2. The CDR3 runs to 17 residues. CDR3: CAISDGTGGPYNSPLHF. As DNA, the CDR3 is TGTGCCATCAGTGACGGGACAGGGGGCCCCTATAATTCACCCCTCCACTTT.

The CDR3: CASSELASGSKYNEQFF. CDR3 DNA: TGTGCCAGCAGTGAACTGGCGAGCGGGAGCAAGTACAATGAGCAGTTCTTC. The V gene is TRBV6-1, the J gene TRBJ2-1; TRBD2 agrees at 8 bases. This CDR3 has 17 amino acids. The trim removed 2 bases at V and 4 bases at J, leaving 10 bases unmatched. CDR1 and CDR2 (germline): MNHNS, SASEGT.

The chain employs TRBV27 and TRBJ2-7, with D maybe TRBD1 (5 bases). This CDR3 is 13 amino acids long. Looked up from germline, CDR1 is MNHEY and CDR2 is SMNVEV (reference sequence). Trimming left V 6 bases short and J 2 bases short, with 11 bases between. This CDR3 is CASRRQGAYEQYF. The DNA for the CDR3 is TGTGCCAGCAGACGGCAGGGTGCCTACGAGCAGTACTTC.

This chain joins TRBV4-2 and TRBJ1-1; no clear D gene. The CDR3 has 14 residues. V lost 4 bases and J 1 base, leaving 10 bases between the germline ends. In germline, CDR1 is LGHNA, CDR2 YNFKEQ. CDR3 in DNA: TGTGCCAGCAGCCCCCAGAGGCAGAACACTGAAGCTTTCTTT. It encodes CASSPQRQNTEAFF.

This clone was picked up a small number of times. The gene calls are TRBV4-1 and TRBJ1-1, with 7 bases lining up with TRBD1. Germline trimming cut 5 bases from V and 1 base from J; bases unmatched to any gene: 7. The CDR3 spans 15 residues. The germline gives CDR1 MGHRA, CDR2 YSYEKL. CDR3 in DNA: TGCGCCAGCAGCGAAGGGAGGGGGCCGAACACTGAAGCTTTCTTT. As protein: CASSEGRGPNTEAFF.

V is TRBV28 and J is TRBJ2-5; 13 positions match TRBD2. The last part of the DNA fits TRBJ2-7 better; the J call may be wrong. Looked up from germline, CDR1 is MDHEN and CDR2 is SYDVKM. This CDR3 has 16 residues. The CDR3 here is CASPPTSGRGNYEQYF. In nucleotides, the CDR3 is TGTGCCAGCCCCCCAACTAGCGGGAGGGGGAACTACGAGCAGTACTTC.